The 10 T cell receptor beta chains below all came from one sample that was sequenced in a study of breast tumors, draining lymph nodes, adjacent tissues. Via MiXCR, TCRdb re-called the multiplex PCR reads, giving one row per CDR3 protein. The table records 55,000 to 75,000 distinct CDR3 sequences, roughly 44% of them present only once. Sequenced material: breast tumor tissue. These receptors were taken from a female donor with breast cancer. Some clones in this sample may be carry-over from other donors' samples.

The sample holds one count of this clonotype. A junction end diverges from the germline sequence, so it may reflect a read error. The genes are TRBV9 and TRBJ2-2; D perhaps matches TRBD2 (6 bases). This CDR3 contains 16 residues. CDR1 and CDR2 from the germline V gene are SGDLS and YYNGEE. Here the CDR3 reads CASSPRDSFFSGELLF. As DNA, the CDR3 is TGTGCCAGCAGCCCACGGGACTCATTTTTCTCCGGGGAGCTGCTCTTT.

A note on this clonotype: This may arise from a read error, as a much more abundant clone is one base away. The conserved final phenylalanine or tryptophan is absent from the CDR3, which likely points to a read error. The chain carries TRBV7-9 and TRBJ2-1; D gene unclear. This CDR3 region has 14 residues. Germline V gene sequence: CDR1 SEHNR, CDR2 FQNEAQ (reference sequence). Trimming removed 5 bases from V and 3 bases from J, with 11 bases in between. The CDR3 DNA is TGTGCCAGCAGCCCCCGAGGCAGCTACAATGAGCAGTTCCTC. This encodes CASSPRGSYNEQFL.

This clonotype was detected many times. The gene calls are TRBV6-6 and TRBJ2-1; 9 bases are shared with TRBD2. The CDR3 has 16 residues. Trimming took 2 bases from V and 4 from J; bases not matched to a gene: 6. Per the germline V gene, CDR1 is MNHNY and CDR2 is SVGAGI (reference sequence). The CDR3 region has the DNA TGTGCCAGCAGTTACGATCTAGCGGGAAGGTACAATGAGCAGTTCTTC. Residues: CASSYDLAGRYNEQFF.

The genes are TRBV10-3 and TRBJ2-5; 9 bases align to TRBD2. V shed 3 bases, J shed 5 bases, and the junction held 7 bases outside the gene matches. CDR3 size: 15 residues. The germline V gene encodes CDR1 ENHRY and CDR2 SYGVKD. In DNA, the CDR3 is TGTGCCATCAGTGAACCAGCGGGAGGCGGCGAGACCCAGTACTTC. The encoded protein is CAISEPAGGGETQYF.

This chain links TRBV7-9 with TRBJ2-7; D gene uncertain. The CDR3 contains 14 residues. In germline, CDR1 is SEHNR, CDR2 FQNEAQ (reference sequence). Trimming shortened V by 3 bases and J by 6 bases, and 15 bases separated the two germline ends. CDR3 residues: CASSLSQNFCEQYF. The CDR3 DNA reads TGTGCCAGCAGCTTGTCTCAGAACTTCTGCGAGCAGTACTTC.

This clonotype was seen at least ten times. This chain's CDR3 is CASSQDLWTSLTDTQYF. The CDR3 bases are TGCGCCAGCAGCCAAGATCTCTGGACTAGCCTCACAGATACGCAGTATTTT. The rearrangement joins TRBV4-1 to TRBJ2-3; 8 bases are shared with TRBD2. The CDR3 extends over 17 amino acids. Trimming took 0 bases from V and 2 from J; bases not matched to a gene: 7. Germline V CDR1 and CDR2: MGHRA, YSYEKL.

In its sample, this clonotype was seen many times. The chain is built from TRBV29-1 and TRBJ1-2; maybe TRBD1 (6 bases). The V end lost 3 bases, the J end lost 3 bases, and 14 bases lay between the germline ends. The CDR3 spans 14 residues. Germline V lookup: CDR1 SQVTM, CDR2 ANQGSEA. DNA for the CDR3: TGCAGCGTTGATGGCAGGGGAGGTGACTATGGCTACACCTTC. Its protein is CSVDGRGGDYGYTF.

This clonotype was counted ten times or more. The V gene is TRBV7-9, the J gene TRBJ2-5; D unclear. Germline CDR1 and CDR2: SEHNR and FQNEAQ (reference sequence). Trimming took off 3 bases at V and 5 bases at J, with 4 bases between the two ends. This CDR3 contains 11 residues. The CDR3 DNA sequence: TGTGCCAGCAGCTTTTGGGAGACCCAGTACTTC. Translating gives CASSFWETQYF.

This clonotype appeared once. This chain joins TRBV27 and TRBJ2-3, with D unclear. Germline values: CDR1 MNHEY, CDR2 SMNVEV (reference sequence). V shed 3 bases and J shed 0 bases, with 7 bases lying between them. The CDR3 extends over 14 amino acids. The CDR3 reads CASSFFTSTDTQYF. The CDR3 nucleotides are TGTGCCAGCAGTTTCTTCACTAGCACAGATACGCAGTATTTT.

This clonotype came up many times. V usage is TRBV6-5 and J usage is TRBJ1-5; 11 bases map to TRBD1. The germline V gene encodes CDR1 MNHEY and CDR2 SVGAGI. V lost 6 bases and J lost 1; bases outside the gene matches: 5. The CDR3 loop spans 16 amino acids. The CDR3: CASRRTGGPSNQPQHF. CDR3 sequence (DNA): TGTGCCAGCAGGCGGACAGGGGGCCCCAGCAATCAGCCCCAGCATTTT.